What follows are 19 T cell receptor beta chains derived from one specimen sequenced in a study of tumor and adjacent non-tumor tissue in lung cancer. TCRbeta libraries were built with three rounds of nested PCR, modified from ARM-PCR. TCRdb fed the multiplex PCR reads into MiXCR, producing one record per CDR3 protein. The data hold around 74,000 distinct CDR3 sequences, with approximately 68% observed a single time. RNA was extracted from bulk tissue without any cell sorting. More than 3 cm separated this lung sample from the edge of the tumor. Sequencing input: distant non-tumor lung tissue. These receptors were collected from a woman in her forties or fifties with non-small cell lung cancer.

As regards this clonotype: This could be a read error, since a much larger clone is one nucleotide away. The rearrangement joins TRBV6-2 or TRBV6-3 to TRBJ1-1; 7 nucleotides match TRBD1. The CDR3 sequence is 15 residues long. Germline V lookup: CDR1 MNHEY, CDR2 SVGEGT. Losses at the gene ends were 2 bases for V and 4 bases for J; bases not matched to a gene: 7. CDR3 DNA sequence: TGTGCCAGCAGTTACAGAGGCAGGGACAGCACTGAAGCTTTCTTT. As protein: CASSYRGRDSTEAFF.

As for this clonotype: The CDR3 ends on some other residue instead of the conserved phenylalanine or tryptophan, so this is likely a read error. This chain uses TRBV20-1 with TRBJ2-7, with TRBD2 identical over 7 bases. The CDR3 totals 14 residues. Germline V gene lookup returns CDR1 DFQATT and CDR2 SNEGSKA (reference sequence). Trimming took 5 bases from V and 3 from J; bases not matched to a gene: 10. In DNA, the CDR3 is TGCAGTGCTGAGCCCGGGACGGGGGGCTACGAGCAGTACCTC. Amino acid sequence: CSAEPGTGGYEQYL.

Ten or more counts support this clonotype. The J gene is TRBJ2-5, the V gene TRBV12-3 or TRBV12-4, with D possibly matching TRBD2 (5 bases). V shed 6 bases and J shed 0 bases, with 8 bases lying between them. CDR3 size: 13 residues. CDR3 nucleotides: TGTGCCAGCAGCCCCGGGGACCAAGAGACCCAGTACTTC. It translates to CASSPGDQETQYF.

This chain connects TRBV11-2 to TRBJ2-7; D gene uncertain. CDR3 length: 11 amino acids. V dropped 6 bases and J dropped 5 bases, with 8 bases sitting between them. The V gene's germline CDR1 is SGHAT and CDR2 FQNNGV. CDR3 region: CASRRTNEQYF. Written as DNA, the CDR3 is TGTGCCAGCAGGCGTACCAACGAGCAGTACTTC.

The CDR3 coding sequence is TGTGCCAGCAGTTTTGTTTCCGGCACAGATGCACAGTATTTT. This gives the protein CASSFVSGTDAQYF. This rearrangement joins TRBV28 to TRBJ2-3; no clear D gene. Germline V gene sequence: CDR1 MDHEN, CDR2 SYDVKM. Trimming stripped 3 bases from V and 12 bases from J, with 19 bases between. There are 14 residues in the CDR3.

A word on this clonotype: A read error may produce the germline difference seen at one junction end. J is TRBJ1-2 and V is TRBV11-1; 10 bases match TRBD1. Germline V lookup: CDR1 SGHAT, CDR2 FQDESV (reference sequence). This CDR3 region has 13 residues. Here the CDR3 DNA reads TGTGCCAACAGCCGGACAGGGGGTAATGACTACACCTTC. Translating gives CANSRTGGNDYTF. The full variable domain, rest sourced from reference TRBV11-1 and TRBJ1-2, is EAEVAQSPRYKITEKSQAVAFWCDPISGHATLYWYRQILGQGPELLVQFQDESVVDDSQLPKDRFSAERLKGVDSTLKIQPAELGDSAMYLCANSRTGGNDYTFGSGTRLTVV.

Comments on this clonotype: A much larger clonotype is one base distant, so this may be a read error. The rearrangement uses TRBV12-3 or TRBV12-4 and TRBJ2-7, with 9 bases identical to TRBD1. This CDR3 spans 13 amino acids. CDR3 protein: CVSSRTGADEQYF. CDR3 DNA: TGTGTCAGCAGTCGGACAGGGGCGGACGAGCAGTACTTC.

This rearrangement joins TRBV6-2 or TRBV6-3 to TRBJ2-5, with D possibly being TRBD1 (6 bases). Germline assignment: CDR1 MNHEY and CDR2 SVGEGT. This CDR3 has 12 residues. V was trimmed by 8 bases and J by 8 bases, leaving 15 bases between them. This CDR3 reads CASCGRGETQYF. CDR3 bases: TGTGCCAGCTGTGGCAGGGGTGAAACCCAGTACTTC.

This sequence joins TRBV20-1 and TRBJ1-1, with 11 nucleotides matching TRBD1. CDR3 length equals 13 residues. The germline gives CDR1 DFQATT, CDR2 SNEGSKA (reference sequence). V shed 7 bases, J shed 12 bases, and the junction held 13 bases outside the gene matches. The CDR3 reads CSVPGQGGSETFF. The DNA of the CDR3 is TGCAGTGTCCCGGGACAGGGGGGTTCGGAAACTTTCTTT.

This clonotype came up a few times. The chain carries TRBV28 and TRBJ2-2; a possible D gene is TRBD2 (7 bases). Germline V lookup: CDR1 MDHEN, CDR2 SYDVKM. With 6 bases removed from V and 4 bases from J, the gap between germline ends came to 18 bases. This CDR3 comprises 16 residues. The CDR3 loop is CASRGGGTAGTGELFF. The DNA for the CDR3 is TGTGCCAGCAGAGGGGGGGGTACCGCGGGCACCGGGGAGCTGTTTTTT.

As regards this clonotype: This may come from a read error, since a much larger clone is one base off. V usage is TRBV20-1 and J usage is TRBJ2-3; the match to TRBD2 covers 10 bases. This CDR3 is built from 15 residues. Germline V gives CDR1 DFQATT, CDR2 SNEGSKA (reference sequence). For the CDR3, the DNA is TGCAATGCTAGAGATATAGCGGGAGGCGCAGATACGCAGTATTTT. This sequence encodes CNARDIAGGADTQYF.

A word on this clonotype: Given a much more abundant clone one base away, this may be a read error. The chain recombines TRBV20-1 with TRBJ2-1; D is uncertain. The CDR3 runs 13 residues. CDR1 and CDR2 from the germline V gene are DFQATT and SNEGSKA (reference sequence). The CDR3 bases are TGCAGTGCTAGAGGAGGAGTACTGGCTGAGCAGTCCTTC. This translates into CSARGGVLAEQSF.

This clonotype was detected only a few times. This CDR3 fails to terminate in the conserved phenylalanine or tryptophan, so it likely reflects a read error. This sequence joins TRBV11-2 and TRBJ2-7; TRBD1 matches 9 bases. V shed 5 bases and J 7 bases; nucleotides not matched to a gene: 15. This CDR3 has 16 residues. The germline gives CDR1 SGHAT, CDR2 FQNNGV. CDR3 sequence: CASSLRPGTGMGEQYL. The CDR3, as DNA: TGTGCCAGCAGCCTCCGTCCCGGGACAGGGATGGGGGAGCAGTACCTC.

There are many counts of this clonotype. This chain links TRBV4-1 with TRBJ2-3, with 11 bases fitting TRBD2. The CDR3 runs to 17 residues. V lost 3 bases, J lost 2 bases, and 7 bases stayed unmatched. Germline V gene data show CDR1 as MGHRA and CDR2 as YSYEKL. CDR3 loop: CASSHGGTSGSTDTQYF. The CDR3 bases are TGCGCCAGCAGCCACGGGGGGACTAGCGGCTCCACAGATACGCAGTATTTT.

Turning to this clonotype: This may stem from a read error, because a much larger clone lies one nucleotide away. The V call is TRBV28, the J call TRBJ1-1; D remains unclear. The CDR3 runs 14 residues. CDR1 and CDR2 from the germline V gene are MDHEN and SYDVKM. CDR3 sequence: CTSSLSGGLTEAFF. The CDR3 DNA reads as TGTACCAGCAGTTTAAGTGGCGGCCTCACTGAAGCTTTCTTT. The complete variable domain, with remaining parts taken from reference TRBV28 and TRBJ1-1, reads DVKVTQSSRYLVKRTGEKVFLECVQDMDHENMFWYRQDPGLGLRLIYFSYDVKMKEKGDIPEGYSVSREKKERFSLILESASTNQTSMYLCTSSLSGGLTEAFFGQGTRLTVV.

As regards this clonotype: At one end the junction does not follow the germline gene, possibly because of a read error. This sequence joins TRBV4-2 and TRBJ2-2; the D gene is possibly TRBD1 (6 bases). CDR3 size: 14 residues. Germline CDR1 reads LGHNA; CDR2 reads YNFKEQ. The CDR3: CTSRPGTWSGELFF. CDR3 DNA sequence: TGTACCAGCAGACCCGGGACATGGTCCGGGGAGCTGTTTTTT.

This clonotype was recorded once. The junction departs from the called germline gene at one end, perhaps through a read error. V is TRBV4-1 and J is TRBJ1-1; possible D gene TRBD1, 6 bases. The CDR3 sequence is 16 residues long. The germline V gene has CDR1 MGHRA and CDR2 YSYEKL. CDR3 DNA: TGTGCCAGCAGCCAAGATCGTTACAGGGCAAACGCTGAAGCTTTCTTT. This encodes CASSQDRYRANAEAFF.

The V gene is TRBV11-2, the J gene TRBJ2-7, with D possibly TRBD1 on 6 matching bases. V shed 8 bases and J shed 4 bases, with 15 bases lying between them. Germline V gives CDR1 SGHAT, CDR2 FQNNGV. The CDR3 has 13 residues. CDR3 nucleotide sequence: TGTGCCAGCTTAGACAGGACGGATTACGAGCAGTACTTC. Translated: CASLDRTDYEQYF.

The genes are TRBV6-1 and TRBJ2-7, with 8 bases identical to TRBD2. V gave up 5 bases and J gave up 10 bases; unmatched junction bases: 13. Germline-derived CDR1 and CDR2 are MNHNS and SASEGT. The CDR3 length is 14 residues. CDR3 residues: CASSWLAGNYYQYF. The DNA of the CDR3 is TGTGCCAGCAGTTGGCTAGCGGGCAACTACTACCAGTACTTC.